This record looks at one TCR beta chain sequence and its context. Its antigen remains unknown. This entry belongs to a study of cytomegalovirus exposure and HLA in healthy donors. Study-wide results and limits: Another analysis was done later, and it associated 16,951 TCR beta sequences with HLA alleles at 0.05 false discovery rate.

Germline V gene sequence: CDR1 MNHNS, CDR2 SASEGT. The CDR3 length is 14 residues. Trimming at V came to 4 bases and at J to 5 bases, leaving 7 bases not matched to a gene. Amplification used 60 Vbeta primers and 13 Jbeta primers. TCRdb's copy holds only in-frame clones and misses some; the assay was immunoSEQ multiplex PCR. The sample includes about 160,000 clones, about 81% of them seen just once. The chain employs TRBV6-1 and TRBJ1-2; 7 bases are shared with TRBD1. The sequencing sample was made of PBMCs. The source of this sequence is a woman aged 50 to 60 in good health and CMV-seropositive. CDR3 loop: CASSGADRLYGYTF. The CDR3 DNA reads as TGTGCCAGCAGTGGGGCGGACAGGTTATATGGCTACACCTTC.